This T cell receptor beta chain emerged from a study of blood T cells in healthy people across ages. Study-wide findings and caveats: Observed TCR beta diversity showed a strong correlation with the percentage of naive T cells as measured by flow cytometry.

The germline V and J ends were trimmed by 8 bases and 8 bases, with 12 bases remaining between them. There are 11 residues in the CDR3. CDR1 and CDR2 from the germline V gene are MNHNS and SASEGT. About this clonotype itself: Its cognate antigen is unknown.

The use of a sample-barcoded 5' primer and a J-beta primer mix characterized a second PCR of about 6 to 12 cycles. TCRdb reprocessed the 5' RACE reads with MiXCR, giving one entry per CDR3 protein. The sample records hundreds of thousands of distinct CDR3 sequences, approximately 29% being singletons. This clonotype was sampled from a woman older than 75 in good health. The sample comprised blood. The rearrangement links TRBV6-1 to TRBJ1-1, with D uncertain. DNA for the CDR3: TGTGCCAGCGCCCCTTGGTACGAAGCTTTCTTT. Protein: CASAPWYEAFF.